This T cell receptor beta chain was sequenced for a study of blood T cells in healthy people across ages. Study outcomes and limitations: Naive T cell percentage strongly correlated with TCR beta diversity. Among T cells, TCR beta diversity per million cells dropped roughly linearly as age rose. Calculation of diversity from one million T cells yielded estimates considered to be underestimates.

The use of a sample-barcoded 5' primer and a J-beta primer mix characterized a second PCR of roughly 6 to 11 cycles. Every molecule of cDNA carried a tag from a template-switch adaptor with 12 random nucleotides. MiXCR, applied by TCRdb to the 5' RACE reads, yields one record per CDR3 protein. The table has over 600,000 distinct CDR3 sequences, 40% to 45% seen once. Worth noting for this clonotype: Its antigen is unknown.

The CDR3 runs 14 residues. V was trimmed by 6 bases and J by 0 bases, leaving 12 bases between them. This chain connects TRBV12-3 or TRBV12-4 to TRBJ2-7, with D unclear. The specimen sequenced was blood. The sequence came from a man at least 80 years old in good health. The DNA for the CDR3 is TGTGCCAGCAGCCGAGCCTTCCGCTCCTACGAGCAGTACTTC. Protein sequence: CASSRAFRSYEQYF.